This TCR beta chain was profiled in a study of T-cell reconstitution after alpha-beta-depleted transplantation in children (dated by TCRdb to 2016 to 2017). As for the study more broadly: Using TCR repertoire profiling, the study quantitatively followed how T-cell immune reconstitution unfolded in children after TCRalphabeta/CD19-depleted allogeneic hematopoietic cell transplantation.

The library came from PCR. The reads were generated on an Illumina HiSeq 2500. TCR libraries were prepared with molecular barcoding, using unique molecular identifiers to normalize TCRbeta repertoire quantification. Starting from the raw public reads, TCRdb applied fastp trimming at Q25, assembled clones with MiXCR and retained in-frame beta chains. Rows are combined by CDR3 protein, so each entry shows the most common genes and DNA. Here the sample has a few hundred thousand distinct CDR3 sequences; 13% occur a single time. The ten largest clones capture about 3.9% of the sample. This clonotype was found once. Its antigen remains unidentified. No much larger clone exists at a distance of one base, and base qualities are not known. A single read constitutes weak evidence. From its cysteine to its phenylalanine, the CDR3 spans 14 amino acids. Only the CDR3 region is kept as DNA, spanning 42 bases read in frame from base 1. The CDR1 and CDR2 encoded by the germline V gene are SGHRS and YFSETQ. From V the trimming removes 4 bases and from J it removes 5 bases, while the gene matches leave 6 bases of the junction unaccounted for.

Sequenced here: PBMCs, sampled from the stem cell graft. This clonotype was obtained from a human donor who donated a stem cell graft to a child with Fanconi anemia. The V and J segments used are TRBV5-1 and TRBJ1-1; 9 junctional bases match TRBD1. Here the CDR3 is given as CASSLGQGITEAFF. The DNA sequence follows: TGCGCCAGCAGCCTGGGACAGGGAATAACTGAAGCTTTCTTT.